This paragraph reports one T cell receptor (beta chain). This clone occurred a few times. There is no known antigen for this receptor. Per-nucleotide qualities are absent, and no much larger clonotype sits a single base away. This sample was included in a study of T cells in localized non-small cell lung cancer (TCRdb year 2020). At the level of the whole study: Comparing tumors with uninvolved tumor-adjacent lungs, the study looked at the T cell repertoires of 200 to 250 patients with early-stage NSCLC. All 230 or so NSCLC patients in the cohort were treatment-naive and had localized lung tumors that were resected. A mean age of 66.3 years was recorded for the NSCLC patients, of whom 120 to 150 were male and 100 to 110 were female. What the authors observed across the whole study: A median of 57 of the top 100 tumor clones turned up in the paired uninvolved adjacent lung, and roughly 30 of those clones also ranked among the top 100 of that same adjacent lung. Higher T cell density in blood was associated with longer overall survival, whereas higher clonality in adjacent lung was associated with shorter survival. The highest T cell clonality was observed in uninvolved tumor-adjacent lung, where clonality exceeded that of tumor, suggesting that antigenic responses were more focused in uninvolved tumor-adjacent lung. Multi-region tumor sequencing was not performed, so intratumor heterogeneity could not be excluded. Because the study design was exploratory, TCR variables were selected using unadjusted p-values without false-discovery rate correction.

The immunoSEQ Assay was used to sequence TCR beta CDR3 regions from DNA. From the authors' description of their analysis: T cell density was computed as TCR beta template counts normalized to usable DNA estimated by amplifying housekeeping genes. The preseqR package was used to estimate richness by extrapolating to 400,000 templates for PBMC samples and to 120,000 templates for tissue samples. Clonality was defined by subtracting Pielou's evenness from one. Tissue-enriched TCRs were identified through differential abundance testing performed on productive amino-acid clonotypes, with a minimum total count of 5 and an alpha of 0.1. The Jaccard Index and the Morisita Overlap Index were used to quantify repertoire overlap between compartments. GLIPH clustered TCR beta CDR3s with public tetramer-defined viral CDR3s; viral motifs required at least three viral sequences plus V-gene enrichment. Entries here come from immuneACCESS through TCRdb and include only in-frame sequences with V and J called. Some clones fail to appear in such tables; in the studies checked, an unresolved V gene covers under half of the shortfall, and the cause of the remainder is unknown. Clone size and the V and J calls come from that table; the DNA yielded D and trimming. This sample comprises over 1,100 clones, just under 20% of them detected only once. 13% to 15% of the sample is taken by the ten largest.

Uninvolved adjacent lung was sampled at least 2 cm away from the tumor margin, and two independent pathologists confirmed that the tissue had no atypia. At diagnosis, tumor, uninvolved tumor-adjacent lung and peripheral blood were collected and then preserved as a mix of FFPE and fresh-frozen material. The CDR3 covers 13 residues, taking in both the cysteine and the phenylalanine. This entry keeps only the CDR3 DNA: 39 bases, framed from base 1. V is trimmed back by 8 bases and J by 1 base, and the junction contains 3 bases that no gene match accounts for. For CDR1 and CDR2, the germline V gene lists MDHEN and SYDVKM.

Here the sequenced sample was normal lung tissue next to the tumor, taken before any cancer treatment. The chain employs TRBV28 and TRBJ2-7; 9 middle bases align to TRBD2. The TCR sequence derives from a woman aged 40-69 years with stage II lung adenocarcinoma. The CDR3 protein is CASWSGGSYEQYF. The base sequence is TGTGCCAGCTGGAGCGGGGGGTCCTACGAGCAGTACTTC.